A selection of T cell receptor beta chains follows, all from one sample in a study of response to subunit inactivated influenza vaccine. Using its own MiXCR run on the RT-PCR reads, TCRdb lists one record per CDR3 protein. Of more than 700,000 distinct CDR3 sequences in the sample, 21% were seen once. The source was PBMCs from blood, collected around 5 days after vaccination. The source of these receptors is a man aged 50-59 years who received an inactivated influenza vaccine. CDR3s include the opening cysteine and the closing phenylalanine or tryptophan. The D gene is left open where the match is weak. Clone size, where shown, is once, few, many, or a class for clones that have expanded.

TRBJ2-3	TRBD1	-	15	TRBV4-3	CASSQAGQGADTQYF	TGCGCCAGCAGCCAAGCGGGACAGGGGGCAGATACGCAGTATTTT
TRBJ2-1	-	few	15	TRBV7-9	CASKRGSLGEREQFF	TGTGCCAGCAAAAGAGGGTCCCTGGGGGAGCGTGAGCAGTTCTTC
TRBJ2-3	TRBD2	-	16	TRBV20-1	CSVPGGPRRDSDTQYF	TGCAGTGTGCCGGGGGGACCTCGGCGGGACTCAGATACGCAGTATTTT
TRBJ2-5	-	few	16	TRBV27	CASSLSPSDQQETQYF	TGTGCCAGCAGTTTGTCCCCTAGCGATCAACAAGAGACCCAGTACTTC
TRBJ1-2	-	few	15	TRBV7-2	CASSLTRTRDYGYTF	TGTGCCAGCAGCTTAACCAGGACTCGGGACTATGGCTACACCTTC
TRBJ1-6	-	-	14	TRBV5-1	CASSLGQSTSPLHF	TGCGCCAGCAGCTTGGGCCAGAGTACTTCACCCCTCCACTTT
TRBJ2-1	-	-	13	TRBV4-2	CASSWGFDNEQFF	TGTGCCAGCAGCTGGGGTTTCGACAATGAGCAGTTCTTC
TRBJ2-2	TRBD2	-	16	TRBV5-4	CASSQRLARNTGELFF	TGTGCCAGCAGCCAAAGACTAGCTCGGAACACCGGGGAGCTGTTTTTT
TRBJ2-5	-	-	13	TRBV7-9	CASSEGAGQTQYF	TGTGCCAGCAGTGAGGGAGCGGGTCAGACCCAGTACTTC
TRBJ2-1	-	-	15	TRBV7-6	CASSPTAGLLNEQFF	TGTGCCAGCAGCCCCACCGCGGGACTCTTAAATGAGCAGTTCTTC
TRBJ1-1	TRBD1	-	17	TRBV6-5	CASSYLTGATGNTEAFF	TGTGCCAGCAGTTACTTGACAGGGGCCACGGGGAACACTGAAGCTTTCTTT
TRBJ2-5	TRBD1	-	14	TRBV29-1	CSVEGDRYQETQYF	TGCAGCGTTGAAGGGGACAGGTACCAAGAGACCCAGTACTTC
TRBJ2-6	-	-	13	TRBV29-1	CSFDLTGANVLTF	TGCAGCTTTGACCTTACTGGGGCCAACGTCCTGACTTTC
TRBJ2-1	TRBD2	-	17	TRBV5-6	CASSLVSREGRYNEQFF	TGTGCCAGCAGCTTGGTATCGCGGGAGGGACGCTACAATGAGCAGTTCTTC
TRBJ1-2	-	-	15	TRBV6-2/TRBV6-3	CASSYSGILGYGYTF	TGTGCCAGCAGTTACTCTGGGATCTTGGGCTATGGCTACACCTTC
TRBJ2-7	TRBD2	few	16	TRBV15	CATSRTPREGRLEQYF	TGTGCCACCAGCAGAACCCCGCGGGAGGGCCGGCTCGAGCAGTACTTC
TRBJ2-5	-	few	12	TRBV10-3	CFGQTWQETQYF	TGTTTCGGGCAGACTTGGCAAGAGACCCAGTACTTC
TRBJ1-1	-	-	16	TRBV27	CASSLGGHALNTEAFF	TGTGCCAGCAGTTTAGGGGGGCACGCCTTGAACACTGAAGCTTTCTTT
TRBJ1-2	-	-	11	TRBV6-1	CASMGAYGYTF	TGTGCCAGCATGGGGGCCTATGGCTACACCTTC
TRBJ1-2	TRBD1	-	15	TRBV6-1	CASSTQGTGLNGYTF	TGTGCCAGCAGTACGCAAGGGACAGGGTTAAATGGCTACACCTTC
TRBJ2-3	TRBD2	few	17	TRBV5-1	CASSLVPGLAQTDTQYF	TGCGCCAGCAGCTTGGTCCCGGGACTAGCGCAGACAGATACGCAGTATTTT
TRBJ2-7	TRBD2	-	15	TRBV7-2	CASSTMGGSSYEQYF	TGTGCCAGCAGCACCATGGGAGGGAGCTCCTACGAGCAGTACTTC
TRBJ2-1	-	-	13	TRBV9	CASSVGIYNEQFF	TGTGCCAGCAGCGTCGGGATTTACAATGAGCAGTTCTTC